This TCR beta chain was recovered during a study of T cell responses to AZD1222 COVID-19 vaccine. Study-wide results and caveats: Baseline seropositivity occurred in only 5 to 7 AZD1222 recipients. After the peak T cell response, and only then, were repertoires sampled. Unmutated variant regions are reportedly targeted by nearly half of spike-specific TCRs.

Germline V gene lookup returns CDR1 SGDLS and CDR2 YYNGEE. Trimming left V 0 bases short and J 5 bases short, with 6 bases between. The CDR3 covers 13 residues. Points on this clone: Its matching antigen is unknown.

Produced via immunoSEQ multiplex PCR; TCRdb's table is partial and in-frame only. Among 40,000 to 55,000 clones listed, around 90% were seen once. This sequence joins TRBV9 and TRBJ2-1; D unresolved. This clonotype was obtained from an adult who received the AZD1222 COVID-19 vaccine. The source was peripheral blood, collected 28 days after the second AZD1222 dose. The DNA for the CDR3 is TGTGCCAGCAGCGTAGGGCAGGACAATGAGCAGTTCTTC. It encodes CASSVGQDNEQFF.